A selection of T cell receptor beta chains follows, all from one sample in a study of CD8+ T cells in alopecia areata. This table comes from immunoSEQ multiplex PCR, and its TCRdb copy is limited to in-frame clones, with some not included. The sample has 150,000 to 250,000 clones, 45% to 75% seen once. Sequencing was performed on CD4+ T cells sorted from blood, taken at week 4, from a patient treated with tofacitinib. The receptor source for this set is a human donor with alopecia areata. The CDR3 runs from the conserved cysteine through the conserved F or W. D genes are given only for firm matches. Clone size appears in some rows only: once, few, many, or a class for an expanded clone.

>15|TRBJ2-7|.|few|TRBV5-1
TGCGCCAGCAGCCCCTCCGGGACGGAAGTCTACGAGCAGTACTTC
CASSPSGTEVYEQYF
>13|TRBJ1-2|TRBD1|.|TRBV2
TGTGCCAGCAGAGGGGACAGCTACTATGGCTACACCTTC
CASRGDSYYGYTF
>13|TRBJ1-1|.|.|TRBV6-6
TGTGCCAGCACCCGGACGGTGAACACTGAAGCTTTCTTT
CASTRTVNTEAFF
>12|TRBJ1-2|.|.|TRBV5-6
TGTGCCAGCAGCCGACCCGACTATGGCTACACCTTC
CASSRPDYGYTF
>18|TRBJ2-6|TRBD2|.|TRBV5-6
TGTGCCAGCAGCTTGGGACTAGCGGGGATCTCTGGGGCCAACGTCCTGACTTTC
CASSLGLAGISGANVLTF
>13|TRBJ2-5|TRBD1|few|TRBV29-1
TGCAGCGTTGATAGGACAGGGCTAAAGACCCAGTACTTC
CSVDRTGLKTQYF
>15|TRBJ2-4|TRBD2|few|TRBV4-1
TGCGCCAGCAGCCAAGAGGGGGGGGCCAAAAACATTCAGTACTTC
CASSQEGGAKNIQYF
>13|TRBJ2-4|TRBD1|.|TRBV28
TGTGCCAGCAGGTCGACAGGGGGGAACATTCAGTACTTC
CASRSTGGNIQYF
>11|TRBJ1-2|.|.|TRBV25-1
TGTGCCAGCAGTGAAGGGAGATTTAAAGCCTTC
CASSEGRFKAF
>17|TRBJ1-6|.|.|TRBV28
TGTGCCAGCAGTAGCCAGGGAGACCTAACCTATAATTCACCCCTCCACTTT
CASSSQGDLTYNSPLHF
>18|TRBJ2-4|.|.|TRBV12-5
TGTGCTAGTGGTTTTTCCCTCTATTCTGACCAAGCCAAAAACATTCAGTACTTC
CASGFSLYSDQAKNIQYF
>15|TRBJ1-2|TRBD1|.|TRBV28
TGTGCCAGCATCATCTCCTCCGGGACAGGGTATGGCTACACCTTC
CASIISSGTGYGYTF
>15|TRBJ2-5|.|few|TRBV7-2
TGTGCCAGCAGCCTCGGGGGCGGGGTTCAAGAGACCCAGTACTTC
CASSLGGGVQETQYF
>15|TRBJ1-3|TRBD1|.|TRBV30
TGTGCCTGGACTAGGACAGGGAGCTCTGGAAACACCATATATTTT
CAWTRTGSSGNTIYF
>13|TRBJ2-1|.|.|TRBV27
TGTGCCAGCAGTGGCGCAGTCGGGACCCAGCGGTTCTTC
CASSGAVGTQRFF
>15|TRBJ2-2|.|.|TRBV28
TGTGCCAGCAGTCCACCGGGACTCCTACACCGGGAGCTGTTTTTT
CASSPPGLLHRELFF
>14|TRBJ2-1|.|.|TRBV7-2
TGTGCCAGCAGCAAACAGGGTTCCTACAATGAGCAGTTCTTC
CASSKQGSYNEQFF
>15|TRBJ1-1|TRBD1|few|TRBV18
TGTGCCAGCTCACCAGCGACAGGGGGCGGCACTGAAGCTTTCTTT
CASSPATGGGTEAFF
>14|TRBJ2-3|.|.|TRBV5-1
TGCGCCAGCAGCTTGACAGTGAGTTCAGATACGCAGTATTTT
CASSLTVSSDTQYF
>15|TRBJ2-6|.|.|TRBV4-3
TGCGCCAGCAGCCAACCAGGGTCTGGGGCCAACGTCCTGACTTTC
CASSQPGSGANVLTF